Presented here are 8 T cell receptor beta chains from one specimen sequenced in a study of Graves' ophthalmopathy and Graves' hyperthyroidism. For repertoire sequencing, the TCR beta CDR3 regions were amplified from RNA transcripts. HTBI primers were used in a first-round RT-PCR, which preceded a second-round multiplex PCR. TCRdb re-called the multiplex PCR reads with MiXCR, one entry per CDR3 protein. The data contain approximately 210,000 distinct CDR3 sequences, roughly 21% of them seen just once; the ten biggest clones take up roughly 40%. Specimen: peripheral blood. The receptors were gathered from a woman in her forties or fifties with Graves' ophthalmopathy.

This clonotype was counted ten times or more. The chain couples TRBV19 to TRBJ2-7, with 13 nucleotides matching TRBD2. The CDR3 has 17 residues. Germline CDR1 and CDR2: LNHDA and SQIVND (reference sequence). V lost 4 bases to trimming and J lost 5 bases; unmatched junction nucleotides: 11. The CDR3 DNA follows: TGTGCCAGTAGTACAAAGCGAGGACTAGCGGGAGACCACGAGCAGTACTTC. Translated: CASSTKRGLAGDHEQYF.

This clonotype was detected ten times or more. The chain carries TRBV19 and TRBJ1-1, with a tentative D call TRBD1 (6 bases). The CDR3 loop spans 12 amino acids. Germline CDR1 and CDR2: LNHDA and SQIVND (reference sequence). Trimming stripped 9 bases from V and 1 base from J, with 9 bases between. CDR3 region: CASRGRNTEAFF. The DNA for the CDR3 is TGTGCCAGCAGGGGCAGGAACACTGAAGCTTTCTTT.

This chain uses TRBV5-1 with TRBJ2-6, with TRBD2 as a possible D gene (5 bases). This CDR3 comprises 15 residues. Germline CDR1 is SGHRS and CDR2 is YFSETQ. V gave up 0 bases and J gave up 12 bases, with 16 bases separating them. The CDR3 region is CASSLDYSGRGVLTF. For the CDR3, the DNA is TGCGCCAGCAGCTTGGATTATTCCGGCCGGGGCGTCCTGACTTTC. Drawing the rest from reference TRBV5-1 and TRBJ2-6, the complete variable domain is KAGVTQTPRYLIKTRGQQVTLSCSPISGHRSVSWYQQTPGQGLQFLFEYFSETQRNKGNFPGRFSGRQFSNSRSEMNVSTLELGDSALYLCASSLDYSGRGVLTFGAGSRLTVL.

The chain combines TRBV27 with TRBJ1-2; D gene uncertain. V dropped 3 bases and J dropped 7 bases, with 9 bases sitting between them. This CDR3 contains 12 residues. From germline, CDR1 is MNHEY and CDR2 SMNVEV (reference sequence). CDR3 amino acids: CASSFLSGGYTF. CDR3 DNA: TGTGCCAGCAGTTTTCTCTCAGGTGGCTACACCTTC.

This clonotype came up many times. The rearrangement links TRBV4-1 to TRBJ2-7; 7 bases line up with TRBD1. This CDR3 is 15 amino acids long. Trimming at V came to 2 bases and at J to 0 bases, leaving 4 bases not matched to a gene. Germline CDR1 reads MGHRA; CDR2 reads YSYEKL. The CDR3 coding sequence is TGCGCCAGCAGCCAATCCGGGACAGCCTCCTACGAGCAGTACTTC. Translation gives CASSQSGTASYEQYF.

This clonotype was picked up many times. The chain links TRBV6-1 to TRBJ2-2, with unresolved D. The germline V gene encodes CDR1 MNHNS and CDR2 SASEGT. V was shortened by 8 bases and J by 4 bases, with 14 bases between the two germline ends. The CDR3 contains 14 residues. This chain's CDR3 is CASSETYGTGELFF. The CDR3 nucleotides are TGTGCCAGCTCTGAGACGTATGGCACCGGGGAGCTGTTTTTT.

This clonotype has more than one count but fewer than ten. The chain has TRBV6-5 and TRBJ2-5, with D hard to call. V gave up 0 bases and J gave up 5 bases, with 13 bases separating them. This CDR3 comprises 15 residues. CDR1 is MNHEY, CDR2 SVGAGI, per germline. This chain's CDR3 is CASSYSPSTAETQYF. As DNA, the CDR3 is TGTGCCAGCAGTTACTCCCCCTCCACCGCCGAGACCCAGTACTTC.

J is TRBJ2-3 and V is TRBV14; possible D gene TRBD1, 6 bases. The CDR3 runs to 19 residues. V dropped 0 bases and J dropped 0 bases, with 19 bases sitting between them. CDR1 is SGHDN, CDR2 FVKESK, per germline. CDR3 nucleotide sequence: TGTGCCAGCAGCCAAGATCAGGGGTGGCCCAGAGTAAGCACAGATACGCAGTATTTT. Encoded protein: CASSQDQGWPRVSTDTQYF. The full variable domain, with the rest looked up from reference TRBV14 and TRBJ2-3, is EAGVTQFPSHSVIEKGQTVTLRCDPISGHDNLYWYRRVMGKEIKFLLHFVKESKQDESGMPNNRFLAERTGGTYSTLKVQPAELEDSGVYFCASSQDQGWPRVSTDTQYFGPGTRLTVL.